Described below is a single T cell receptor (beta chain) sequence and its context. Its specificity is unknown. The sample is drawn from a study of shared clonotypes between healthy human individuals. Whole-study findings and limits: Sampling was confined to blood; repertoires within tissues likely differ.

Method: immunoSEQ multiplex PCR; TCRdb's copy keeps in-frame clones and lacks some. The data show about 1.1 million clones, about 80% seen once. The CDR3 has 15 amino acids. With 3 bases removed from V and 3 bases from J, the gap between germline ends came to 11 bases. In germline, CDR1 is MNHEY, CDR2 SMNVEV (reference sequence). V gene TRBV27 combines with J gene TRBJ2-2; D might be TRBD1 (5 bases). Sequenced: memory CD4+ T cells from PBMCs. Stated subset: CD45RA-negative fraction. The receptor's source is a man aged 18 to 29 in good health. Some clones in this sample may be carry-over from other donors' samples. CDR3 protein: CASSFQGTYTGELFF. Here the CDR3 DNA reads TGTGCCAGCAGTTTCCAGGGAACATACACCGGGGAGCTGTTTTTT.